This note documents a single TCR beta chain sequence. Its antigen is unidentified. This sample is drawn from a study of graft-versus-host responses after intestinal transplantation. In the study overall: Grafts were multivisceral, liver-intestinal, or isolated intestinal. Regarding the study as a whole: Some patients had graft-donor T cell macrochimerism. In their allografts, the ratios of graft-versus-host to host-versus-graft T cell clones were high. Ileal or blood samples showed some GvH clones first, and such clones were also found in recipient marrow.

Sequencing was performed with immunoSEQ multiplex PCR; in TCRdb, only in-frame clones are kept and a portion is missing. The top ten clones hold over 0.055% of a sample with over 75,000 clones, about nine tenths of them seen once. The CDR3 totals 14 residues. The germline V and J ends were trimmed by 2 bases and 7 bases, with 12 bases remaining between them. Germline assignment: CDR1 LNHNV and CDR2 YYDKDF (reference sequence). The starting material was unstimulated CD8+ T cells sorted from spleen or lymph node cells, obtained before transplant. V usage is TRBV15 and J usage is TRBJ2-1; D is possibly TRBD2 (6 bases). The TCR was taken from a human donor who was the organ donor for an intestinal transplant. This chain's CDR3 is CATSRYPSENEQFF. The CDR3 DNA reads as TGTGCCACCAGCAGATATCCTAGCGAGAATGAGCAGTTCTTC.